These 21 T cell receptor beta chains came from one sample sequenced in a study of blood T cell repertoires in COVID-19. Only in-frame clones appear in the TCRdb table, and some are missing; sequencing was by immunoSEQ multiplex PCR. The profile covers 150,000 to 200,000 clones, with around three quarters appearing a single time and 15% to 20% taken by the ten largest. The sample taken for sequencing was peripheral blood. These receptors came from a man in his sixties with active or convalescent COVID-19.

V and J are TRBV2 and TRBJ1-2, with no clear D. This CDR3 contains 11 residues. Germline loops: CDR1 SNHLY, CDR2 FYNNEI. Trimming removed 6 bases from V and 10 bases from J, with 12 bases in between. DNA of the CDR3: TGTGCCAGCAGCCCTATACCAAACTACACCTTC. Translating gives CASSPIPNYTF.

This sequence joins TRBV7-2 and TRBJ1-5; a weak D match, TRBD1 (5 bases). The V end was cut by 5 bases, the J end by 4 bases, with 12 bases between. The CDR3 covers 14 residues. Looked up from germline, CDR1 is SGHTA and CDR2 is FQGNSA. The CDR3, as DNA: TGTGCCAGCAGCCAAAGGGGCAGTAATCAGCCCCAGCATTTT. Encoded protein: CASSQRGSNQPQHF.

This clone was counted once. This CDR3 reads CASSPQWTATNTEAFF. The CDR3, as DNA: TGTGCCAGCTCACCTCAGTGGACAGCAACGAACACTGAAGCTTTCTTT. J is TRBJ1-1 and V is TRBV18; a possible D gene is TRBD1 (6 bases). This CDR3 region has 16 residues. V dropped 3 bases and J dropped 1 base, with 15 bases sitting between them. CDR1 is KGHSH, CDR2 LQKENI, per germline.

V and J are TRBV7-8 and TRBJ1-5; maybe TRBD1 (6 bases). The CDR3 sequence is 16 residues long. Germline CDR1 is SGHVS and CDR2 is FQNEAQ. Trimming cost V 2 bases and J 11 bases, with 22 bases left between them. CDR3 residues: CASSLNMGDGRGTQHF. DNA for the CDR3: TGTGCCAGCAGCTTAAACATGGGGGACGGAAGGGGGACCCAGCATTTT. Together with reference TRBV7-8 and TRBJ1-5, the CDR3 gives the full variable domain: GAGVSQSPRYKVAKRGQDVALRCDPISGHVSLFWYQQALGQGPEFLTYFQNEAQLDKSGLPSDRFFAERPEGSVSTLKIQRTQQEDSAVYLCASSLNMGDGRGTQHFGDGTRLSIL.

This clone was counted only a few times. The genes are TRBV11-2 and TRBJ2-2; no firm D call. The CDR3 covers 15 residues. Per the germline V gene, CDR1 is SGHAT and CDR2 is FQNNGV. Trimming took off 2 bases at V and 0 bases at J, with 7 bases between the two ends. The CDR3 here is CASSLLPANTGELFF. CDR3 in DNA: TGTGCCAGCAGCTTACTCCCCGCGAACACCGGGGAGCTGTTTTTT.

The V and J genes are TRBV2 and TRBJ1-5; 10 bases match TRBD1. The germline V gene has CDR1 SNHLY and CDR2 FYNNEI. The junction had 5 bases not matched to a gene; V was cut back by 5 bases and J by 7 bases. The CDR3 consists of 14 residues. The CDR3 DNA sequence: TGTGCCAGCAGTCGACAGGGGGCCAGGCAGCCCCAGCATTTT. Its protein is CASSRQGARQPQHF.

This clone is a singleton in its sample. The chain employs TRBV6-6 and TRBJ1-5; D is perhaps TRBD1 (6 bases). The V end lost 6 bases, the J end lost 2 bases, and 29 bases lay between the germline ends. Germline CDR1 reads MNHNY; CDR2 reads SVGAGI (reference sequence). CDR3 length: 20 residues. The CDR3, as DNA: TGTGCCAGCAGCCAATCGGGGGGGGGCATTGATCCCACTGGCAATCAGCCCCAGCATTTT. Its protein is CASSQSGGGIDPTGNQPQHF.

The V gene is TRBV6-4, the J gene TRBJ2-3, with TRBD1 matching over 9 bases. This CDR3 has 15 residues. Losses at the gene ends were 5 bases for V and 2 bases for J; bases not matched to a gene: 5. Looked up from germline, CDR1 is MRHNA and CDR2 is SNTAGT. CDR3 DNA sequence: TGTGCCAGCAGTCTGGGACAGGGACTCACAGATACGCAGTATTTT. Its protein is CASSLGQGLTDTQYF.

This clone was found once. The chain has TRBV4-1 and TRBJ1-2, with 9 positions matching TRBD1. The CDR3 runs 13 residues. Germline CDR1 is MGHRA and CDR2 is YSYEKL. V was clipped by 4 bases and J by 5 bases; unmatched bases: 2. The CDR3 coding sequence is TGCGCCAGCAGCCGCGGACAGGGGTATGGCTACACCTTC. Protein product: CASSRGQGYGYTF.

The genes are TRBV12-3 or TRBV12-4 and TRBJ1-1, with D perhaps matching TRBD1 (5 bases). The CDR3 has 13 residues. The V gene lost 2 bases and the J gene lost 5 bases, with 9 bases spanning the gap. The CDR3 DNA reads as TGTGCCAGCAGTTTATTGGGGGGGACTGAAGCTTTCTTT. It translates to CASSLLGGTEAFF.

V gene TRBV3-1 (or the pseudogene TRBV3-2) combines with J gene TRBJ1-5; D gene uncertain. Germline loops: CDR1 LGHDT, CDR2 YNNKEL (reference sequence). V lost 1 base and J 0 bases, leaving 10 bases between the germline ends. The CDR3 consists of 16 residues. CDR3 residues: CASSQGGRFSNQPQHF. The CDR3 nucleotides read TGTGCCAGCAGCCAAGGAGGCCGGTTTAGCAATCAGCCCCAGCATTTT.

The CDR3 sequence is CASSQGQGFYEQYF. Here the CDR3 DNA reads TGTGCCAGCAGCCAGGGACAGGGGTTTTACGAGCAGTACTTC. The chain is built from TRBV7-9 and TRBJ2-7; 10 bases line up with TRBD1. CDR3 length: 14 residues. After removal of 5 bases from V and 4 bases from J, the junction contained 5 bases not matched to a gene. Germline V lookup: CDR1 SEHNR, CDR2 FQNEAQ (reference sequence).

CDR3 residues: CASSFQGERDEQYF. The CDR3 nucleotides are TGCGCCAGCAGCTTCCAGGGGGAGAGAGACGAGCAGTACTTC. The chain employs TRBV5-1 and TRBJ2-7; 7 bases align to TRBD1. The junction had 7 bases not matched to a gene; V was cut back by 2 bases and J by 5 bases. CDR1 SGHRS and CDR2 YFSETQ come from the germline V gene. The CDR3 runs to 14 residues.

This clone was found once. This chain uses TRBV4-1 with TRBJ1-4; D gene unclear. CDR3 length: 13 residues. Per germline, CDR1 MGHRA and CDR2 YSYEKL. V gave up 0 bases and J gave up 4 bases, with 3 bases separating them. The CDR3 is CASSQDHNEKLFF. For the CDR3, the DNA is TGCGCCAGCAGCCAAGATCATAATGAAAAACTGTTTTTT.

The J gene is TRBJ1-3, the V gene TRBV5-4; TRBD1 matches 11 bases. The V gene's germline CDR1 is SGHNT and CDR2 YYREEE (reference sequence). This CDR3 spans 13 amino acids. V lost 4 bases, J lost 7 bases, and 1 base stayed unmatched. CDR3 DNA: TGTGCCAGCAGCCGGACAGGGGGCAACACCATATATTTT. This encodes CASSRTGGNTIYF.

V gene TRBV20-1 combines with J gene TRBJ2-1; tentative D call: TRBD2 (5 bases). V lost 3 bases and J 10 bases, leaving 10 bases between the germline ends. Germline CDR1 reads DFQATT; CDR2 reads SNEGSKA (reference sequence). The CDR3 contains 11 residues. The CDR3 loop is CSARIRREQFF. In nucleotides, the CDR3 is TGCAGTGCTAGGATTCGGAGGGAGCAGTTCTTC.

The V and J genes are TRBV29-1 and TRBJ2-1; possibly TRBD2 for D (6 bases). The germline V gene encodes CDR1 SQVTM and CDR2 ANQGSEA. The CDR3 runs to 13 residues. V lost 2 bases, J lost 2 bases, and 7 bases lay in between. The CDR3 nucleotides are TGCAGCGTTGAACTAGCGCCCTACAATGAGCAGTTCTTC. Translation gives CSVELAPYNEQFF.

This clone appeared a few times. This rearrangement joins TRBV6-2 or TRBV6-3 to TRBJ1-2; D ambiguous. The CDR3 is made up of 15 amino acids. Trimming took off 4 bases at V and 4 bases at J, with 16 bases between the two ends. Germline CDR1 MNHEY, CDR2 SVGEGT. The CDR3 region has the DNA TGTGCCAGCAGTTTCGATACATCGGGTCGCTATGGCTACACCTTC. Encoded protein: CASSFDTSGRYGYTF.

The chain is built from TRBV7-8 and TRBJ1-6; tentative D call: TRBD1 (6 bases). This CDR3 region has 15 residues. V lost 5 bases, J lost 4 bases, and 12 bases lay in between. Germline assignment: CDR1 SGHVS and CDR2 FQNEAQ. The chain's CDR3 is CASSPIGGYNSPLHF. The CDR3 DNA reads TGTGCCAGCAGCCCAATAGGGGGATATAATTCACCCCTCCACTTT.

This clone showed up just a few times. The CDR3 DNA follows: TGTGCCAGCACAAGGACAGGGGGAGTGTTCTTT. It translates to CASTRTGGVFF. The chain is built from TRBV25-1 and TRBJ1-1; 10 bases fit TRBD1. Germline values: CDR1 MGHDK, CDR2 SYGVNS. CDR3 size: 11 residues. J gave up 14 bases and V 7 bases, and 7 bases lay outside the gene matches.

The J gene is TRBJ2-5, the V gene TRBV20-1; TRBD2 matches at 7 bases. V was pared by 3 bases and J by 7 bases, with 14 bases of the junction left unmatched. The CDR3 totals 15 residues. From germline, CDR1 is DFQATT and CDR2 SNEGSKA (reference sequence). The CDR3 DNA reads TGCAGTGCTAGTCAGGCGGGAGTTTTCCAGGGGACCCAGTACTTC. Amino acids: CSASQAGVFQGTQYF.